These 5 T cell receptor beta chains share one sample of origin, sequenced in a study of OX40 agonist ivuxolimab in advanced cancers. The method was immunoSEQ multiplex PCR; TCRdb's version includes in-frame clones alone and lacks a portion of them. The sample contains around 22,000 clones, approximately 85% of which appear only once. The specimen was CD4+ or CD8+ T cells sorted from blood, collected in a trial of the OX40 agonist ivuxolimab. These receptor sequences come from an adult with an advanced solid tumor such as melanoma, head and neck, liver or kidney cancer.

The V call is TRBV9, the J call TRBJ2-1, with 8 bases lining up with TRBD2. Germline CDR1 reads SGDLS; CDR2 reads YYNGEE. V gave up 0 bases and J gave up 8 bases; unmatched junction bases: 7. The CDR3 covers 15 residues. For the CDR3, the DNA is TGTGCCAGCAGCGTAGTAGCGGGGCGCGTGCATGAGCAGTTCTTC. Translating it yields CASSVVAGRVHEQFF.

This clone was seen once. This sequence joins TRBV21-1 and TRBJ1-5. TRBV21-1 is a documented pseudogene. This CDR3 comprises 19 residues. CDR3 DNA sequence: TGTGCCAGCAGCCCCTCCTGCGGGGGTGGTATTTATAGCAATCAGCCCCAGCATTTT. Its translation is CASSPSCGGGIYSNQPQHF.

For the CDR3, the DNA is TGTGCCAGCAGTCTCTCCGGGACAGGGAACACTGAAGCTTTCTTT. Protein: CASSLSGTGNTEAFF. This chain connects TRBV27 to TRBJ1-1; 8 bases are shared with TRBD1. CDR3 length: 15 amino acids. J was trimmed by 1 base and V by 5 bases; bases with no gene match: 6. The V gene's germline CDR1 is MNHEY and CDR2 SMNVEV (reference sequence).

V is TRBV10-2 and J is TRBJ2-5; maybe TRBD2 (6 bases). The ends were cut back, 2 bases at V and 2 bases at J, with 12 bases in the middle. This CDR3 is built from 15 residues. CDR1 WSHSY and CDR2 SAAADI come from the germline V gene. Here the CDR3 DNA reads TGCGCCAGCAGTGAGGGGCTTAGCGGACAAGAGACCCAGTACTTC. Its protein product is CASSEGLSGQETQYF.

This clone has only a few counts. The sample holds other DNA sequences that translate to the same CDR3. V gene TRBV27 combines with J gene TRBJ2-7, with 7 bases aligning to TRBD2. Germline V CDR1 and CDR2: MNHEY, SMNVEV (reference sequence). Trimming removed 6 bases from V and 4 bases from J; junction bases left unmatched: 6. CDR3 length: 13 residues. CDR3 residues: CASSPTSEYEQYF. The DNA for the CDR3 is TGTGCCAGCAGCCCCACTAGCGAGTACGAGCAGTACTTC.